This is a list of T cell receptor beta chains from one sample in a study of identical twins. TCRdb called the 5' RACE reads again in MiXCR, with one record for every CDR3 protein. The table has hundreds of thousands of distinct CDR3 sequences, about 20% seen once. The sample was also reused in another study, on T cells expressing NK-cell markers.

Sequencing was performed on PBMCs. These receptors were collected from a woman aged 18-35 years in good health. The CDR3 runs from the conserved cysteine through the conserved F or W. The order of the fields is D gene, V gene, J gene, clone size, CDR3 DNA, CDR3 protein. D genes are given only for firm matches. Size tells how often a clone was seen (once, few, many) or the class of an expanded clone, and some rows leave it out.

-	TRBV6-5	TRBJ1-5	-	TGTGCCAGCAGTTATTCGGGGCGCAATCAGCCCCAGCATTTT	CASSYSGRNQPQHF
-	TRBV29-1	TRBJ2-1	-	TGCAGCGCAGGAGAGGGGTCAAAGCATGAGCAGTTCTTC	CSAGEGSKHEQFF
-	TRBV29-1	TRBJ2-3	-	TGCAGCGACCGGGACCCTAACACAGATACGCAGTATTTT	CSDRDPNTDTQYF
-	TRBV10-3	TRBJ1-2	-	TGTGCCATCAGTGAGTCGTCCCGCTATGGCTACACCTTC	CAISESSRYGYTF
-	TRBV5-1	TRBJ2-6	-	TGCGCCAGCAGCTTGGAGTGGGGCGGGATCGCCAACGTCCTGACTTTC	CASSLEWGGIANVLTF
-	TRBV7-9	TRBJ2-3	few	TGTGCCAGCAGCTCTGTCAGCGGGCCTATCACAGATACGCAGTATTTT	CASSSVSGPITDTQYF
TRBD1	TRBV12-3/TRBV12-4	TRBJ2-5	-	TGTGCCAGCTGCGGACAGGGGGAAGAGACCCAGTACTTC	CASCGQGEETQYF
-	TRBV12-3/TRBV12-4	TRBJ1-2	few	TGTGCCAGCACCCCAAACTTGGGGGGCTACACCTTC	CASTPNLGGYTF
TRBD2	TRBV5-1	TRBJ2-1	-	TGCGCCAGCAGCTTGGTAAATGGCGGGAGGGCCAATGAGCAGTTCTTC	CASSLVNGGRANEQFF
-	TRBV20-1	TRBJ1-2	few	TGCAGTGCCCCCCAGGGCTACACCTTC	CSAPQGYTF
-	TRBV6-1	TRBJ1-5	-	TGTGCCAGCAGTGAACGCGCCCTGAATCAGCCCCAGCATTTT	CASSERALNQPQHF
TRBD1	TRBV4-1	TRBJ1-1	-	TGCGCCAGCAGCCAAGCGGGGACAGCCTACACTGAAGCTTTCTTT	CASSQAGTAYTEAFF
-	TRBV14	TRBJ2-1	-	TGTGCCAGCAGCCAAGTCGGCGGCTCCGGGGGGCGTAACGGTGAGCAGTTCTTC	CASSQVGGSGGRNGEQFF
-	TRBV10-3	TRBJ2-3	few	TGTGCCATCAGGGGAGAGGTCGGGGGCACAGATACGCAGTATTTT	CAIRGEVGGTDTQYF
TRBD1	TRBV4-2	TRBJ2-7	-	TGTGCCAGCAGCCAAGAGGGACAGGGATCCTACGAGCAGTACTTC	CASSQEGQGSYEQYF
-	TRBV9	TRBJ2-3	-	TGTGCCAGCACGGCGGGACACGGGACAGATACGCAGTATTTT	CASTAGHGTDTQYF
TRBD1	TRBV7-9	TRBJ1-3	few	TGTGCCAGCGGGACAGGGTCAATTGGAAACACCATATATTTT	CASGTGSIGNTIYF
-	TRBV4-2	TRBJ1-2	-	TGTGCCAGCACCCCGGGGCTCCTCTATGGCTACACCTTC	CASTPGLLYGYTF
TRBD2	TRBV11-2	TRBJ2-1	few	TGTGCCAGCAGCTTCATAGCGGGGTTTACCAATGAGCAGTTCTTC	CASSFIAGFTNEQFF
TRBD1	TRBV20-1	TRBJ1-2	-	TGCAGTGCTAGGGACAGGGGCTACACCTTC	CSARDRGYTF
TRBD2	TRBV30	TRBJ2-1	few	TGTGCCTGGAGTGTAGGGACGGGAGGCTCGAATGAGCAGTTCTTC	CAWSVGTGGSNEQFF
TRBD2	TRBV5-1	TRBJ2-4	-	TGCGCCAGCAGAAGGGAGGGGTTAAACATTCAGTACTTC	CASRREGLNIQYF
-	TRBV7-6	TRBJ2-1	few	TGTGCCAGCAGCTTACGGGGGGCTCCAGATGAGCAGTTCTTC	CASSLRGAPDEQFF
TRBD2	TRBV7-9	TRBJ2-1	-	TGTGCCAGCAGCTTAGGCCCCGGGACTAGTTCCTACAATGAGCAGTTCTTC	CASSLGPGTSSYNEQFF
-	TRBV4-3	TRBJ2-7	-	TGCGCCAGCAGCCAAGAAGACAGGAACTACGAGCAGTACTTC	CASSQEDRNYEQYF
TRBD2	TRBV10-2	TRBJ2-1	few	TGCGCCAGCAGTTCCTTTAGCGGGATCACGGGGAATGAGCAGTTCTTC	CASSSFSGITGNEQFF
-	TRBV27	TRBJ1-1	few	TGTGCCAGCCGGCCCTCGGGGGGGACTGAAGCTTTCTTT	CASRPSGGTEAFF
-	TRBV7-2	TRBJ1-4	few	TGTGCCAGCAGCTCCCACAGAGCAACTAATGAAAAACTGTTTTTT	CASSSHRATNEKLFF
-	TRBV2	TRBJ2-7	-	TGTGCCAGCAGTTCCGCTACATTCTACGAGCAGTACTTC	CASSSATFYEQYF
-	TRBV11-2	TRBJ2-1	few	TGTGCCAGCAGCCCGGGCGGGCACAAGGCCGGAATCATGTATGGGGATGAGCAGTTCTTC	CASSPGGHKAGIMYGDEQFF
-	TRBV9	TRBJ1-2	few	TGTGCCAGCAGCCGTCCCTCTACCTATGGCTACACCTTC	CASSRPSTYGYTF
-	TRBV12-3/TRBV12-4	TRBJ1-3	-	TGTGCCAGCAGTTTTGAGGGCTCCTTTGGAAACACCATATATTTT	CASSFEGSFGNTIYF
-	TRBV10-2	TRBJ2-1	few	TGCGCCAGCAGCCCCAGGGGACCCTCCTACAATGAGCAGTTCTTC	CASSPRGPSYNEQFF
TRBD1	TRBV13	TRBJ2-7	few	TGTGCCAGCAGCAAGAAGCAGGGGGCGTACGAGCAGTACTTC	CASSKKQGAYEQYF
-	TRBV29-1	TRBJ2-6	few	TGCAGCGCCACGGACCTTTCTGGGGCCAACGTCCTGACTTTC	CSATDLSGANVLTF
TRBD2	TRBV12-3/TRBV12-4	TRBJ2-7	few	TGTGCCAGCAACCCTAGCGGGATAACCTACGAGCAGTACTTC	CASNPSGITYEQYF
-	TRBV20-1	TRBJ1-3	-	TGCAGTGCTCCTGGGAGTTGGGGAGACACCATATATTTT	CSAPGSWGDTIYF
TRBD1	TRBV24-1	TRBJ2-3	-	TGTGCCACCAGGGGACAGGGGGATACAGATACGCAGTATTTT	CATRGQGDTDTQYF
TRBD2	TRBV5-1	TRBJ2-1	many	TGCGCCAGCAGCTTGACGGGAGGGGTCTACAATGAGCAGTTCTTC	CASSLTGGVYNEQFF
-	TRBV20-1	TRBJ1-5	-	TGCAGTGCTAGAATCCCCAGCTCTAATCAGCCCCAGCATTTT	CSARIPSSNQPQHF
-	TRBV7-9	TRBJ1-2	few	TGTGCCAGCAGCCCAATACTACGACGTGAAGGGAACTATGGCTACACCTTC	CASSPILRREGNYGYTF
TRBD1	TRBV4-2	TRBJ2-3	-	TGTGCCAGCAGCCATGGGATGGGGACAGGGGATAAAGCAGATACGCAGTATTTT	CASSHGMGTGDKADTQYF
-	TRBV12-3/TRBV12-4	TRBJ1-2	few	TGTGCCAGCAGTTTTCGCAGGGTCTATGGCTACACCTTC	CASSFRRVYGYTF
-	TRBV10-3	TRBJ1-5	-	TGTGCCATTCTCCGGCAGGTCTTTGATCAGCCCCAGCATTTT	CAILRQVFDQPQHF
-	TRBV5-1	TRBJ2-7	-	TGCGCCAGCAGTGGAATGAGCTCCTACGAGCAGTACTTC	CASSGMSSYEQYF
-	TRBV20-1	TRBJ2-3	few	TGCAGTACACTACTCCCGGGCCCAGATACGCAGTATTTT	CSTLLPGPDTQYF
-	TRBV12-5	TRBJ1-2	few	TGTGCTAGTGGGGCGGGGCGTGGCTACACCTTC	CASGAGRGYTF
-	TRBV20-1	TRBJ1-1	-	TGCAGTGCTAGAGATCAACAGGGAGGCTTAGGGACTGAAGCTTTCTTT	CSARDQQGGLGTEAFF
-	TRBV6-5	TRBJ2-7	many	TGTGCCAGCAGTTATGTGGCCGACGGGGCTTACGAGCAGTACTTC	CASSYVADGAYEQYF
-	TRBV29-1	TRBJ2-2	few	TGCAGCGTTGAAGATGATCGAGAAAGCCCCGGCGAGCTGTTTTTT	CSVEDDRESPGELFF
-	TRBV20-1	TRBJ2-3	few	TGCAGTGCGGACCTGGAGGGGGCAGATACGCAGTATTTT	CSADLEGADTQYF
TRBD2	TRBV11-2	TRBJ2-1	-	TGTGCCAGCAGCTTAGTACCAGCGGGGTTTGAGCAGTTCTTC	CASSLVPAGFEQFF
TRBD2	TRBV7-2	TRBJ2-7	-	TGTGCCAGCAGCAGAGAGCGGGGGTTTCGCGAGCAGTACTTC	CASSRERGFREQYF
TRBD2	TRBV5-1	TRBJ2-2	few	TGCGCCAGCAGCTCGACTAGCGGGAGAGGAACCGGGGAGCTGTTTTTT	CASSSTSGRGTGELFF
TRBD1	TRBV2	TRBJ2-5	-	TGTGCCAGCAGACGGACAGGGACGACCCAGTACTTC	CASRRTGTTQYF